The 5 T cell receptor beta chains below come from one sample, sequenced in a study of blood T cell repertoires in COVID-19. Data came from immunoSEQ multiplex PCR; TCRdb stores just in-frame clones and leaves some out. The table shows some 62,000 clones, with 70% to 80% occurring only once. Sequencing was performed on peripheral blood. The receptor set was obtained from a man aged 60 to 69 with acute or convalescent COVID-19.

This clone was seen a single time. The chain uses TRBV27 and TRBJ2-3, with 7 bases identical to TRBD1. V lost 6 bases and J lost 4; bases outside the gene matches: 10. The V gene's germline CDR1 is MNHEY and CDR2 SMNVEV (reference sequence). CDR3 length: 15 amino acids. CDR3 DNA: TGTGCCAGCAGCCCCTCGAGGGGGCCTGCAGATACGCAGTATTTT. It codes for CASSPSRGPADTQYF.

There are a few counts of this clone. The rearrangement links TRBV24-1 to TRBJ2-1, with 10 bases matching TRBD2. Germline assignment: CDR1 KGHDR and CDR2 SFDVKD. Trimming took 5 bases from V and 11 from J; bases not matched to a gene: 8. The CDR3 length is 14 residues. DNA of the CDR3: TGTGCCACCAGTGGACTAGCGGGTTCTTTAAAGCAGTTCTTC. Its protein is CATSGLAGSLKQFF.

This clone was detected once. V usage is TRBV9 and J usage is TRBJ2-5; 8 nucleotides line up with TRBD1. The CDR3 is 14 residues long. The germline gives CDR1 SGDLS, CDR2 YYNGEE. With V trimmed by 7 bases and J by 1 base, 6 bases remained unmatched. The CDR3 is CASGGQGPQETQYF. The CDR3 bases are TGTGCCAGCGGAGGACAGGGCCCCCAAGAGACCCAGTACTTC.

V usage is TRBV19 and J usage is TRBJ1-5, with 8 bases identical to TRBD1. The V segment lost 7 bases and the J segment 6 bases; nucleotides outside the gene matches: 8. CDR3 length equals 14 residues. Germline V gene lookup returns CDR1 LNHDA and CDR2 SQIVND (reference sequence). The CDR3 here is CASTVDRGGQPQHF. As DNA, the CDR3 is TGTGCCAGTACCGTAGACAGGGGCGGTCAGCCCCAGCATTTT.

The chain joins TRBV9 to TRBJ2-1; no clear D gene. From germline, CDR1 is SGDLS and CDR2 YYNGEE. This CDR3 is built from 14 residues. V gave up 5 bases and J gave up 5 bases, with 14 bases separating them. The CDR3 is CASSAGPHHNEQFF. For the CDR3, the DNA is TGTGCCAGCAGTGCAGGTCCCCATCACAATGAGCAGTTCTTC.